This T cell receptor (beta chain) was recovered during a study of CD8 T cells in ankylosing spondylitis. Points from the study as a whole: Disease-linked clones were reportedly significantly enriched in matched ankylosing spondylitis synovial fluid.

Germline V gene data show CDR1 as SGDLS and CDR2 as YYNGEE. Trimming cost V 0 bases and J 7 bases, with 9 bases left between them. The CDR3 extends over 13 amino acids. This clonotype was counted at least ten times. Its antigen is not identified. For TCR beta, libraries came from quantitative 5'-RACE with molecular barcodes. MiXCR was run by TCRdb on the 5' RACE reads, yielding one entry per CDR3 protein. The table shows 30,000 to 40,000 distinct CDR3 sequences, with 3% to 3.5% occurring only once. The chain is built from TRBV9 and TRBJ2-3, with D perhaps given as TRBD1 or TRBD2 (6 bases each). This receptor was taken from a male donor with ankylosing spondylitis or in good health (not recorded which). Material for sequencing was blood, either unsorted or a sorted T cell fraction (not recorded which). The CDR3 DNA reads as TGTGCCAGCAGCGTAGTGGGGGGCAATACGCAGTATTTT. Translated, it gives CASSVVGGNTQYF.